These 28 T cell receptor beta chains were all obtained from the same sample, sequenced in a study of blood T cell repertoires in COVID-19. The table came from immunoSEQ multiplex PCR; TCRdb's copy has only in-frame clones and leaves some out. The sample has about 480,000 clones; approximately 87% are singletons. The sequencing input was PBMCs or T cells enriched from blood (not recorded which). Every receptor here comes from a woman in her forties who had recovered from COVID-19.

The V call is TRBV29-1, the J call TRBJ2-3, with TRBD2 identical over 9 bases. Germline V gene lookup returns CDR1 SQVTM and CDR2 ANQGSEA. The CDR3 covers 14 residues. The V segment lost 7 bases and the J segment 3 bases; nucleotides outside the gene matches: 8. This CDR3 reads CSGSVSGRTDTQYF. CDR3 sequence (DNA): TGCAGCGGTAGTGTAAGCGGGAGGACAGATACGCAGTATTTT.

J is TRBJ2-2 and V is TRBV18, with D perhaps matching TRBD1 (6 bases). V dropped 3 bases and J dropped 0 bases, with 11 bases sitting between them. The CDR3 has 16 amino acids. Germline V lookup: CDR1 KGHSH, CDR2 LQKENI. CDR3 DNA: TGTGCCAGCTCACCGAACCGACAGGCGAACACCGGGGAGCTGTTTTTT. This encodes CASSPNRQANTGELFF.

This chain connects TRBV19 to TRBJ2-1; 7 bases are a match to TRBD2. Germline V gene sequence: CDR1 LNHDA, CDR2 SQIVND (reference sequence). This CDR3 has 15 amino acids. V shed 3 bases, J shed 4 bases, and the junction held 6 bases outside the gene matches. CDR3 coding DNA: TGTGCCAGTAGTATTTCGACTAGCTCTTACAATGAGCAGTTCTTC. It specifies CASSISTSSYNEQFF.

CDR3 in DNA: TGTGCCAGTAGTGCCCTACGGGGGACCTCTGGGGCCAACGTCCTGACTTTC. Protein: CASSALRGTSGANVLTF. V is TRBV19 and J is TRBJ2-6; D might be TRBD2 (6 bases). The germline V and J ends were trimmed by 5 bases and 0 bases, with 14 bases remaining between them. Germline V gene lookup returns CDR1 LNHDA and CDR2 SQIVND (reference sequence). CDR3 length: 17 residues.

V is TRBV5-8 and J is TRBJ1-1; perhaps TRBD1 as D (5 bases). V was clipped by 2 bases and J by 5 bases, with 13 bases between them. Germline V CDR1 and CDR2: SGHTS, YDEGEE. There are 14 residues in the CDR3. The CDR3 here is CASSFGAGGTEAFF. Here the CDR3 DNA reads TGTGCCAGCAGCTTCGGGGCGGGAGGAACTGAAGCTTTCTTT.

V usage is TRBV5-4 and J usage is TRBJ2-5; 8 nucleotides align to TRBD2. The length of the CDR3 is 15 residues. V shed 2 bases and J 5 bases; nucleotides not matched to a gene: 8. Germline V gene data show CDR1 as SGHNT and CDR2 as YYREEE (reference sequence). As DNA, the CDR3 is TGTGCCAGCAGCTTACCAGCGGGAGATGGGGAGACCCAGTACTTC. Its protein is CASSLPAGDGETQYF.

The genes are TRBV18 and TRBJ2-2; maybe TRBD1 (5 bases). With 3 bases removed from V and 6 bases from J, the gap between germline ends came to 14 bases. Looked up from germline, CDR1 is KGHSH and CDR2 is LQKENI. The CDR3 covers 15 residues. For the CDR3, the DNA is TGTGCCAGCTCACCGGCGAGCCAGGGCCCCGGGGAGCTGTTTTTT. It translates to CASSPASQGPGELFF. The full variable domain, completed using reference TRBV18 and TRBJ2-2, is NAGVMQNPRHLVRRRGQEARLRCSPMKGHSHVYWYRQLPEEGLKFMVYLQKENIIDESGMPKERFSAEFPKEGPSILRIQQVVRGDSAAYFCASSPASQGPGELFFGEGSRLTVL.

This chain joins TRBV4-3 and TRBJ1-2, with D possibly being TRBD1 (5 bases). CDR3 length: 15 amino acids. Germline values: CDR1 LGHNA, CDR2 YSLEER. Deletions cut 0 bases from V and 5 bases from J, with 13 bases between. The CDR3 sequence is CASSQDGGGWYGYTF. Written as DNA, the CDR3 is TGCGCCAGCAGCCAAGATGGCGGGGGATGGTATGGCTACACCTTC.

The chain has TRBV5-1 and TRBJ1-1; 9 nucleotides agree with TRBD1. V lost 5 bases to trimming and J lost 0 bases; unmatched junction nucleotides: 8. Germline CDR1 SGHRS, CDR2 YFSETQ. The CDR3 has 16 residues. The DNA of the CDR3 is TGCGCCAGCAGTCCCGGACAGGGGACCTTGAACACTGAAGCTTTCTTT. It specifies CASSPGQGTLNTEAFF. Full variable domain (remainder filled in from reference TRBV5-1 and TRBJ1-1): KAGVTQTPRYLIKTRGQQVTLSCSPISGHRSVSWYQQTPGQGLQFLFEYFSETQRNKGNFPGRFSGRQFSNSRSEMNVSTLELGDSALYLCASSPGQGTLNTEAFFGQGTRLTVV.

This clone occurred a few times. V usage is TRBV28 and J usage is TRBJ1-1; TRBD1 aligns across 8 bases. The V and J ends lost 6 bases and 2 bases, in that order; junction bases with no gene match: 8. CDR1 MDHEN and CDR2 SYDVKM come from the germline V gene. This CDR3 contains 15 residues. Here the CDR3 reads CASRIEDRENTEAFF. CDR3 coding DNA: TGTGCCAGCAGGATAGAGGACAGGGAAAACACTGAAGCTTTCTTT.

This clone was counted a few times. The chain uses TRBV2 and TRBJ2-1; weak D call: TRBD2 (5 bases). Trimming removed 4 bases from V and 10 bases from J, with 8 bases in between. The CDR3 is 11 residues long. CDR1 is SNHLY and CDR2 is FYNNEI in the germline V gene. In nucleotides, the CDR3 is TGTGCCAGCAGTGCTGGCGGGGAGCAGTTCTTC. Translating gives CASSAGGEQFF.

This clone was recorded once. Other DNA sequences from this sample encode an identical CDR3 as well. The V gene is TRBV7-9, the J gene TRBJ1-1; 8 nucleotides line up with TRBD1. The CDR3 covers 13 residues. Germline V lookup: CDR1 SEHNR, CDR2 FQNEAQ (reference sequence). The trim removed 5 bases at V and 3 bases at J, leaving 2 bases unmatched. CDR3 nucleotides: TGTGCCAGCAGCCTGACAGGGGACACTGAAGCTTTCTTT. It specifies CASSLTGDTEAFF.

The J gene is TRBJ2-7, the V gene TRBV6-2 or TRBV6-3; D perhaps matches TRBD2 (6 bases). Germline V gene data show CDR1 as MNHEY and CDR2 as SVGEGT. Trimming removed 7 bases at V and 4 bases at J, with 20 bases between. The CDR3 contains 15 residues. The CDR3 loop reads CASTPAWREEYEQYF. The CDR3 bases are TGTGCCAGCACCCCCGCTTGGAGGGAGGAGTACGAGCAGTACTTC.

The CDR3 loop is CASSRGLTEAFF. The CDR3, as DNA: TGCGCCAGCAGCAGGGGGCTGACTGAAGCTTTCTTT. The chain links TRBV10-2 to TRBJ1-1; TRBD1 matches at 8 bases. The CDR3 has 12 residues. The germline gives CDR1 WSHSY, CDR2 SAAADI. The trim removed 6 bases at V and 5 bases at J, leaving 2 bases unmatched.

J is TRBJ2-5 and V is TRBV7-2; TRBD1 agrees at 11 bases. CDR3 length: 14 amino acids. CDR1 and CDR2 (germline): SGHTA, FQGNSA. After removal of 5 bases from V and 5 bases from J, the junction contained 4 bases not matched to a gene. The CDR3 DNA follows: TGTGCCAGCAGCGGACAGGGGGCTAAGGAGACCCAGTACTTC. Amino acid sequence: CASSGQGAKETQYF.

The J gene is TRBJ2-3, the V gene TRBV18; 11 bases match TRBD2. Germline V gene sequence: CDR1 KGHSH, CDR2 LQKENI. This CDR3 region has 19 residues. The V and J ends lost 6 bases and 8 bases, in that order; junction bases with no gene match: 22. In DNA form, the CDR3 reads TGTGCCAGCTCTACCATAGGTGTGACTAGCGGGACCGCGGGCGGTACGCAGTATTTT. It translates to CASSTIGVTSGTAGGTQYF.

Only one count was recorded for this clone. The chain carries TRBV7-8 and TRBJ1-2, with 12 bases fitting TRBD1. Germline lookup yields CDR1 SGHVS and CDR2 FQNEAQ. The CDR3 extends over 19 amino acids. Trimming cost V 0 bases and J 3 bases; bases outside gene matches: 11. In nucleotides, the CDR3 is TGTGCCAGCAGCTTAGCGAGGTGGGACAGGGGGCGAGACGACTATGGCTACACCTTC. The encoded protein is CASSLARWDRGRDDYGYTF.

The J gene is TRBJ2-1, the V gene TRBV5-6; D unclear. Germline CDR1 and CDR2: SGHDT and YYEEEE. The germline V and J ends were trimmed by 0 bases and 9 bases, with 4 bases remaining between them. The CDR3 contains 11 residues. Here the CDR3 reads CASSLGPEQFF. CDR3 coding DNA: TGTGCCAGCAGCTTGGGGCCTGAGCAGTTCTTC.

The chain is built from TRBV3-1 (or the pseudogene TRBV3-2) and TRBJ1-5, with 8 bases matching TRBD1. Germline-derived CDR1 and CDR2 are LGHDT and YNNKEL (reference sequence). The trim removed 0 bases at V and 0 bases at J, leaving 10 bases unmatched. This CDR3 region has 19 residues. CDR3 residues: CASSQDGRTGQNSNQPQHF. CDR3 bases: TGTGCCAGCAGCCAAGATGGACGGACAGGGCAAAATAGCAATCAGCCCCAGCATTTT.

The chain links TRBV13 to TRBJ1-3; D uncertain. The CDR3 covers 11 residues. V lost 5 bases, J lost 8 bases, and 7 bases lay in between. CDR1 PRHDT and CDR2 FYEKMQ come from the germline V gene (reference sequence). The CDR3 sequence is CASSPTDTIYF. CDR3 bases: TGTGCCAGCAGCCCCACGGACACCATATATTTT.

The CDR3 protein is CASSLGGLAGEQYF. The CDR3 bases are TGTGCCAGCAGCTTGGGGGGACTAGCAGGCGAGCAGTACTTC. The genes are TRBV5-4 and TRBJ2-7; 9 bases are a match to TRBD2. With V trimmed by 0 bases and J by 6 bases, 4 bases remained unmatched. The CDR3 has 14 amino acids. The germline gives CDR1 SGHNT, CDR2 YYREEE (reference sequence).

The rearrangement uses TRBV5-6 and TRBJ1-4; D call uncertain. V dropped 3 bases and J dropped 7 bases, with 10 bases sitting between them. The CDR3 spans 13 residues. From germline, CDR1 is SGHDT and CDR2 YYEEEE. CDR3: CASSSRGTEKLFF. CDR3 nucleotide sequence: TGTGCCAGCAGCTCGAGAGGTACTGAAAAACTGTTTTTT.

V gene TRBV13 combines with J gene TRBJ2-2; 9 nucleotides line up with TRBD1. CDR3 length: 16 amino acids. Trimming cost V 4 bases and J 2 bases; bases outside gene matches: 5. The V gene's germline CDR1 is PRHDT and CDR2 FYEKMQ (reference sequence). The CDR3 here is CASSSDRGGNTGELFF. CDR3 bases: TGTGCCAGCAGCTCCGACAGGGGGGGAAACACCGGGGAGCTGTTTTTT.

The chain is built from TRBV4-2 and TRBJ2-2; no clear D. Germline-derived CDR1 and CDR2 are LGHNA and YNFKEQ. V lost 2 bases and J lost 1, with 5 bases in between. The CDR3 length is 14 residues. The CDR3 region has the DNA TGTGCCAGCAGCCAATACATGAACACCGGGGAGCTGTTTTTT. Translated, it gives CASSQYMNTGELFF.

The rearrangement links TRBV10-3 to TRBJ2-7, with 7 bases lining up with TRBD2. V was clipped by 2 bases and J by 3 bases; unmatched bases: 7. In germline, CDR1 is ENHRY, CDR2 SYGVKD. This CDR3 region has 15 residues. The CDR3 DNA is TGTGCCATCAGTGAGGGGGTAGCGGGTAACTACGAGCAGTACTTC. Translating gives CAISEGVAGNYEQYF.

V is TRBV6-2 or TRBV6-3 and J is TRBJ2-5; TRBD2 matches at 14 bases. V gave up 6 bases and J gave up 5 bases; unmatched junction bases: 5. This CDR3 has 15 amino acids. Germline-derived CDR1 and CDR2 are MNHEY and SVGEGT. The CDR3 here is CASSSGTSGGETQYF. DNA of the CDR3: TGTGCCAGCAGCTCCGGGACTAGCGGGGGTGAGACCCAGTACTTC.

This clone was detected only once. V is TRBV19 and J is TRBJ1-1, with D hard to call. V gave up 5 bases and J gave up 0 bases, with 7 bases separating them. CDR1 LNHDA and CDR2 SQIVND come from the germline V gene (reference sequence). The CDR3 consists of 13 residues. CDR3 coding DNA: TGTGCCAGTAGTTTACAAATGAACACTGAAGCTTTCTTT. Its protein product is CASSLQMNTEAFF.

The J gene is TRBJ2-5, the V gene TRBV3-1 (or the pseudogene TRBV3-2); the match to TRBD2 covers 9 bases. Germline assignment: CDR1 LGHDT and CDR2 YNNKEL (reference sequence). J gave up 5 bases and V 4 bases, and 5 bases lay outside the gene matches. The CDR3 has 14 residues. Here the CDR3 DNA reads TGTGCCAGCAGCCCGGGACTAGCATATGAGACCCAGTACTTC. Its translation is CASSPGLAYETQYF.